Presented here are 14 T cell receptor beta chains from one specimen sequenced in a study of technical replicates of blood from a handful of donors. Clones were sequenced by immunoSEQ multiplex PCR, and TCRdb holds only the in-frame ones, with some missing. The profile covers under 95,000 clones, with 95% appearing a single time and 0.25% to 0.3% taken by the ten largest. Sequenced material: T cells isolated from PBMCs. Receptors were obtained from a human donor in good health.

The genes are TRBV5-1 and TRBJ2-7, with no clear D. The CDR3 has 13 residues. Trimming stripped 1 base from V and 3 bases from J, with 8 bases between. Germline V gene lookup returns CDR1 SGHRS and CDR2 YFSETQ. This chain's CDR3 is CASSLLTDYEQYF. The CDR3 region has the DNA TGCGCCAGCAGCTTGTTAACAGACTACGAGCAGTACTTC. The full variable domain, rest sourced from reference TRBV5-1 and TRBJ2-7, is KAGVTQTPRYLIKTRGQQVTLSCSPISGHRSVSWYQQTPGQGLQFLFEYFSETQRNKGNFPGRFSGRQFSNSRSEMNVSTLELGDSALYLCASSLLTDYEQYFGPGTRLTVT.

The V gene is TRBV7-6, the J gene TRBJ1-4, with D possibly matching TRBD1 (5 bases). Deletions cut 0 bases from V and 3 bases from J, with 17 bases between. The CDR3 contains 18 residues. Germline V gene data show CDR1 as SGHVS and CDR2 as FNYEAQ. Written as DNA, the CDR3 is TGTGCCAGCAGCTTAGCTAAGGTAGGACAAGTCGCTAATGAAAAACTGTTTTTT. Translated, it gives CASSLAKVGQVANEKLFF.

For the CDR3, the DNA is TGTGCCAGCTCACCGGAGCGGGGAACCTACAATGAGCAGTTCTTC. Protein product: CASSPERGTYNEQFF. J is TRBJ2-1 and V is TRBV18, with TRBD2 matching 7 bases. The V gene's germline CDR1 is KGHSH and CDR2 LQKENI. The length of the CDR3 is 15 residues. With V trimmed by 3 bases and J by 2 bases, 4 bases remained unmatched. The full variable domain, its missing parts supplied by reference TRBV18 and TRBJ2-1, is NAGVMQNPRHLVRRRGQEARLRCSPMKGHSHVYWYRQLPEEGLKFMVYLQKENIIDESGMPKERFSAEFPKEGPSILRIQQVVRGDSAAYFCASSPERGTYNEQFFGPGTRLTVL.

J is TRBJ1-2 and V is TRBV4-1; 9 positions agree with TRBD1. The V gene end was trimmed by 2 bases and the J gene end by 8 bases; junction bases not matched to a gene: 9. Germline CDR1 is MGHRA and CDR2 is YSYEKL. The CDR3 is 15 residues long. DNA for the CDR3: TGCGCCAGCAGCCAAATGGGACAGGGTAGTAGCGGCTACACCTTC. It specifies CASSQMGQGSSGYTF.

This clone was detected once. The V call is TRBV10-3, the J call TRBJ2-2; D perhaps matches TRBD2 (5 bases). The CDR3 is made up of 16 amino acids. V gave up 4 bases and J gave up 0 bases, with 12 bases separating them. In germline, CDR1 is ENHRY, CDR2 SYGVKD. CDR3 DNA: TGTGCCATCAGTGTGTCCAGCGGCACGAACACCGGGGAGCTGTTTTTT. Protein sequence: CAISVSSGTNTGELFF.

The chain combines TRBV5-4 with TRBJ2-7, with TRBD2 as a possible D gene (6 bases). Germline V CDR1 and CDR2: SGHNT, YYREEE (reference sequence). The CDR3 is 14 residues long. Trimming took 2 bases from V and 11 from J, leaving 20 bases between them. The DNA for the CDR3 is TGTGCCAGCAGCTTCCGGGGGTCCAATCTAGTTGAGTACTTC. This gives the protein CASSFRGSNLVEYF.

The chain recombines TRBV29-1 with TRBJ1-4, with D unclear. The length of the CDR3 is 14 residues. Per germline, CDR1 SQVTM and CDR2 ANQGSEA. V shed 6 bases and J shed 0 bases, with 11 bases lying between them. Here the CDR3 reads CSVVDTSTNEKLFF. The CDR3 DNA sequence: TGCAGCGTGGTAGACACATCAACTAATGAAAAACTGTTTTTT.

The gene calls are TRBV28 and TRBJ2-5; 11 nucleotides line up with TRBD1. Trimming at V came to 5 bases and at J to 5 bases, leaving 7 bases not matched to a gene. The CDR3 length is 15 residues. CDR1 MDHEN and CDR2 SYDVKM come from the germline V gene. CDR3 amino acids: CASSRGTGGRETQYF. The CDR3 nucleotides are TGTGCCAGCAGTCGTGGGACAGGGGGTAGGGAGACCCAGTACTTC.

V usage is TRBV10-3 and J usage is TRBJ2-3; 11 bases are a match to TRBD1. The CDR3 covers 15 residues. The V gene end was trimmed by 6 bases and the J gene end by 4 bases; junction bases not matched to a gene: 6. Per the germline V gene, CDR1 is ENHRY and CDR2 is SYGVKD. CDR3 nucleotides: TGTGCCATCAGCGGGACAGGGGGTCCTTCAGATACGCAGTATTTT. It specifies CAISGTGGPSDTQYF.

V is TRBV27 and J is TRBJ1-2; D is possibly TRBD1 (5 bases). The germline CDR1 and CDR2 sequences are MNHEY and SMNVEV (reference sequence). The CDR3 runs 14 residues. Between the trimmed V and J ends, which lost 10 bases and 5 bases, there was a span of 20 bases. The CDR3 loop reads CATGPLDTEYGYTF. The CDR3, as DNA: TGTGCCACCGGCCCGTTGGACACAGAATATGGCTACACCTTC.

The rearrangement joins TRBV6-5 to TRBJ2-7; 7 nucleotides line up with TRBD1. The CDR3 is made up of 14 amino acids. Per germline, CDR1 MNHEY and CDR2 SVGAGI. V lost 4 bases to trimming and J lost 3 bases; unmatched junction nucleotides: 6. DNA for the CDR3: TGTGCCAGCAGTTTGGACAGGAATCTCTACGAGCAGTACTTC. This translates into CASSLDRNLYEQYF.

J is TRBJ1-3 and V is TRBV9; tentative D call: TRBD1 (5 bases). V lost 0 bases and J 3 bases, leaving 7 bases between the germline ends. Germline V lookup: CDR1 SGDLS, CDR2 YYNGEE. The length of the CDR3 is 14 residues. The CDR3 DNA reads TGTGCCAGCAGCGTAGCAGGGTTTGGAAACACCATATATTTT. As protein: CASSVAGFGNTIYF.

The chain employs TRBV9 and TRBJ1-2; maybe TRBD1 (5 bases). Trimming took off 0 bases at V and 5 bases at J, with 14 bases between the two ends. CDR3 length: 15 residues. Germline V gives CDR1 SGDLS, CDR2 YYNGEE. The CDR3 spells CASSVGAGRSYGYTF. The CDR3 region has the DNA TGTGCCAGCAGCGTAGGGGCAGGGCGGTCGTATGGCTACACCTTC. Complete variable domain (other parts from reference TRBV9 and TRBJ1-2): DSGVTQTPKHLITATGQRVTLRCSPRSGDLSVYWYQQSLDQGLQFLIQYYNGEERAKGNILERFSAQQFPDLHSELNLSSLELGDSALYFCASSVGAGRSYGYTFGSGTRLTVV.

The chain recombines TRBV7-8 with TRBJ2-7; TRBD1 matches at 8 bases. The CDR3 has 16 amino acids. Germline V gives CDR1 SGHVS, CDR2 FQNEAQ. Trimming removed 2 bases from V and 2 bases from J; junction bases left unmatched: 8. The CDR3, as DNA: TGTGCCAGCAGCTTATCCGCCGGGACAGGACCCTACGAGCAGTACTTC. The encoded protein is CASSLSAGTGPYEQYF.